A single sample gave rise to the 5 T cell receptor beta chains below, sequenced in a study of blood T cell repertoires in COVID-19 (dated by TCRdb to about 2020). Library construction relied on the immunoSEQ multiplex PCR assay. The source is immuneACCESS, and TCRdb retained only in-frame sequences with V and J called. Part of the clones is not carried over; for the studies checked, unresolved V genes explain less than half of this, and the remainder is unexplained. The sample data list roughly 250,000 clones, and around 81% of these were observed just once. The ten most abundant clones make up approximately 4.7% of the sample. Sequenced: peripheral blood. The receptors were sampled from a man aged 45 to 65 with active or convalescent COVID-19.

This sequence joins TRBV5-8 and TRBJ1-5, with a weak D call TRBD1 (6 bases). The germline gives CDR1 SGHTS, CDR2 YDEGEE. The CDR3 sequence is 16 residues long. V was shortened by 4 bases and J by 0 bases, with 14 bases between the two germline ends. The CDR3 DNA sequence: TGTGCCAGCAGCCCCGACAGGAGGATTAGCAATCAGCCCCAGCATTTT. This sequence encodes CASSPDRRISNQPQHF.

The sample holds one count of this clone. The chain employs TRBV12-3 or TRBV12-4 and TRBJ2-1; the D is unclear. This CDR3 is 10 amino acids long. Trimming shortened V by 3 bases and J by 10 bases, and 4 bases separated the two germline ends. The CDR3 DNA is TGTGCCAGCAGTTTGAGAGAGCAGTTCTTC. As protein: CASSLREQFF.

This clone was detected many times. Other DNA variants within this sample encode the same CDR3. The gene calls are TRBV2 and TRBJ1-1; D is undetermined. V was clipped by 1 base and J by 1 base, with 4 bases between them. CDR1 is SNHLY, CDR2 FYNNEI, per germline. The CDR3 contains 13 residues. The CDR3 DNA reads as TGTGCCAGCAGTGAAGAGCCGAACACTGAAGCTTTCTTT. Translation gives CASSEEPNTEAFF.

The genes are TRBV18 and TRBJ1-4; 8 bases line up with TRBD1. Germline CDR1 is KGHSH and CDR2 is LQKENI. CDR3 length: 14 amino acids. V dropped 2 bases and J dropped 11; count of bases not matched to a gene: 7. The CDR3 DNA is TGTGCCAGCTCACCAGGGACAGGTGCCGAGAAACTGTTTTTT. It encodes CASSPGTGAEKLFF.

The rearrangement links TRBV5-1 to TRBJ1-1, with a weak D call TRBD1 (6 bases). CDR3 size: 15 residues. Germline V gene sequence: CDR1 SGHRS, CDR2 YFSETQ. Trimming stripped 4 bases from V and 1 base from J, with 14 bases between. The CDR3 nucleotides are TGCGCCAGCAGCCAGCCCGGGACACAGAACACTGAAGCTTTCTTT. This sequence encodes CASSQPGTQNTEAFF. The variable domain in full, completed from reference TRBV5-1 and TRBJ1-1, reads KAGVTQTPRYLIKTRGQQVTLSCSPISGHRSVSWYQQTPGQGLQFLFEYFSETQRNKGNFPGRFSGRQFSNSRSEMNVSTLELGDSALYLCASSQPGTQNTEAFFGQGTRLTVV.